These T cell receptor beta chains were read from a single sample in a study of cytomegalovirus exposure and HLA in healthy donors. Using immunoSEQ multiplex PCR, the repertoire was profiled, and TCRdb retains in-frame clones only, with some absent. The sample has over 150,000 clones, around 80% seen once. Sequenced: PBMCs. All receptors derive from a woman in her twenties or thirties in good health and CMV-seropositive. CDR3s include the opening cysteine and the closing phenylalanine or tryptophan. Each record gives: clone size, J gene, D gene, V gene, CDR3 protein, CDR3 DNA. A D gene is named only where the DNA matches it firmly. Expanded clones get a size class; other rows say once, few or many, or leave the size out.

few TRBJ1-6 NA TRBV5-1 CASSYTSNDNSPLHF TGCGCCAGCAGCTATACTTCCAACGATAATTCACCCCTCCACTTT
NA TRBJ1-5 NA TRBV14 CASSQTPTGPQHF TGTGCCAGCAGTCAGACACCGACAGGGCCCCAGCATTTT
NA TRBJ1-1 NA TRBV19 CASSTTANTEAFF TGTGCCAGTAGTACCACAGCGAACACTGAAGCTTTCTTT
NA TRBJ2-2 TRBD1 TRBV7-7 CASSIGQGAGTGELFF TGTGCCAGCAGCATTGGACAGGGGGCGGGCACCGGGGAGCTGTTTTTT
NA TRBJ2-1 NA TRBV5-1 CASSLGVEGVPTLIGQFF TGCGCCAGCAGCTTGGGGGTCGAGGGGGTCCCCACCTTAATCGGGCAGTTCTTC
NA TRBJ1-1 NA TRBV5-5 CASSAGTLNTEAFF TGTGCCAGCAGCGCCGGGACACTGAACACTGAAGCTTTCTTT
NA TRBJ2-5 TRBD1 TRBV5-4 CASSLTGIQETQYF TGTGCCAGCAGCCTGACAGGGATCCAAGAGACCCAGTACTTC
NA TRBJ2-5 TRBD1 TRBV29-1 CSVGDRGRGQETQYF TGCAGCGTTGGGGACAGGGGGCGCGGGCAAGAGACCCAGTACTTC
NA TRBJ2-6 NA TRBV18 CASSPRTGANVLTF TGTGCCAGCTCACCGCGGACAGGGGCCAACGTCCTGACTTTC
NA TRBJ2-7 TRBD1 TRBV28 CASSRTGFGEQYF TGTGCCAGCAGCCGGACAGGGTTTGGCGAGCAGTACTTC
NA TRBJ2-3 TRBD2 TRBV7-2 CASSLTSPSTDTQYF TGTGCCAGCAGCTTGACTAGCCCTAGCACAGATACGCAGTATTTT
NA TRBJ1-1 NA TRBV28 CASSLWGARDTEAFF TGTGCCAGCAGTTTATGGGGGGCGCGGGACACTGAAGCTTTCTTT
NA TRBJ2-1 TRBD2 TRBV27 CASSYGTSGDEQFF TGTGCCAGCAGTTATGGGACTAGCGGGGATGAGCAGTTCTTC
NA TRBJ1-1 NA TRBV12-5 CASAQAGNTEAFF TGTGCTAGTGCCCAGGCAGGGAACACTGAAGCTTTCTTT
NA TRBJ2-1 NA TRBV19 CASSPTPNNEQFF TGTGCCAGTAGTCCAACACCGAACAATGAGCAGTTCTTC
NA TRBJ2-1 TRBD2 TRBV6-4 CASSEGREGGNEQFF TGTGCCAGCAGTGAGGGGCGGGAGGGGGGCAATGAGCAGTTCTTC
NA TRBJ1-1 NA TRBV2 CASSSLWGGTEAFF TGTGCCAGCAGTTCCCTGTGGGGGGGCACTGAAGCTTTCTTT
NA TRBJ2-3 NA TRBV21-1 CASSKLWTRRGTDTQYF TGTGCCAGCAGCAAATTGTGGACTAGGAGGGGCACAGATACGCAGTATTTT
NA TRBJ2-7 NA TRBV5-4 CASSLGRGSYEQYF TGTGCCAGCAGCTTGGGGAGAGGGTCCTACGAGCAGTACTTC
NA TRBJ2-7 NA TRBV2 CASREGQGQGYEQYF TGTGCCAGCAGAGAGGGGCAGGGGCAGGGCTACGAGCAGTACTTC
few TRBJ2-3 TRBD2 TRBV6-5 CASTPAGGHTDTQYF TGTGCCAGCACCCCAGCGGGAGGGCACACAGATACGCAGTATTTT
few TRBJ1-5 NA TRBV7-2 CASSFSTGVGQPQHF TGTGCCAGCAGCTTTAGTACCGGGGTCGGTCAGCCCCAGCATTTT
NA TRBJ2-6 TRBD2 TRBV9 CASSVGLAGAFSGANVLTF TGTGCCAGCAGTGTGGGACTAGCGGGAGCCTTCTCTGGGGCCAACGTCCTGACTTTC
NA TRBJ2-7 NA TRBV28 CASSLGGGLLDEQYF TGTGCCAGCAGTTTAGGAGGGGGCCTATTAGACGAGCAGTACTTC
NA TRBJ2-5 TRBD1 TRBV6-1 CASRDRGEETQYF TGTGCCAGCAGAGACAGGGGCGAAGAGACCCAGTACTTC
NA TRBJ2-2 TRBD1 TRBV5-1 CASSLETGVNTGELFF TGCGCCAGCAGCTTGGAGACAGGGGTGAACACCGGGGAGCTGTTTTTT
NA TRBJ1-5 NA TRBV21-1 CASSKWRGRSDQPQHF TGTGCCAGCAGCAAATGGAGGGGGCGTAGCGACCAGCCCCAGCATTTT
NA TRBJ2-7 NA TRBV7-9 CASSLVAASYEQYF TGTGCCAGCAGCTTAGTGGCGGCTTCCTACGAGCAGTACTTC